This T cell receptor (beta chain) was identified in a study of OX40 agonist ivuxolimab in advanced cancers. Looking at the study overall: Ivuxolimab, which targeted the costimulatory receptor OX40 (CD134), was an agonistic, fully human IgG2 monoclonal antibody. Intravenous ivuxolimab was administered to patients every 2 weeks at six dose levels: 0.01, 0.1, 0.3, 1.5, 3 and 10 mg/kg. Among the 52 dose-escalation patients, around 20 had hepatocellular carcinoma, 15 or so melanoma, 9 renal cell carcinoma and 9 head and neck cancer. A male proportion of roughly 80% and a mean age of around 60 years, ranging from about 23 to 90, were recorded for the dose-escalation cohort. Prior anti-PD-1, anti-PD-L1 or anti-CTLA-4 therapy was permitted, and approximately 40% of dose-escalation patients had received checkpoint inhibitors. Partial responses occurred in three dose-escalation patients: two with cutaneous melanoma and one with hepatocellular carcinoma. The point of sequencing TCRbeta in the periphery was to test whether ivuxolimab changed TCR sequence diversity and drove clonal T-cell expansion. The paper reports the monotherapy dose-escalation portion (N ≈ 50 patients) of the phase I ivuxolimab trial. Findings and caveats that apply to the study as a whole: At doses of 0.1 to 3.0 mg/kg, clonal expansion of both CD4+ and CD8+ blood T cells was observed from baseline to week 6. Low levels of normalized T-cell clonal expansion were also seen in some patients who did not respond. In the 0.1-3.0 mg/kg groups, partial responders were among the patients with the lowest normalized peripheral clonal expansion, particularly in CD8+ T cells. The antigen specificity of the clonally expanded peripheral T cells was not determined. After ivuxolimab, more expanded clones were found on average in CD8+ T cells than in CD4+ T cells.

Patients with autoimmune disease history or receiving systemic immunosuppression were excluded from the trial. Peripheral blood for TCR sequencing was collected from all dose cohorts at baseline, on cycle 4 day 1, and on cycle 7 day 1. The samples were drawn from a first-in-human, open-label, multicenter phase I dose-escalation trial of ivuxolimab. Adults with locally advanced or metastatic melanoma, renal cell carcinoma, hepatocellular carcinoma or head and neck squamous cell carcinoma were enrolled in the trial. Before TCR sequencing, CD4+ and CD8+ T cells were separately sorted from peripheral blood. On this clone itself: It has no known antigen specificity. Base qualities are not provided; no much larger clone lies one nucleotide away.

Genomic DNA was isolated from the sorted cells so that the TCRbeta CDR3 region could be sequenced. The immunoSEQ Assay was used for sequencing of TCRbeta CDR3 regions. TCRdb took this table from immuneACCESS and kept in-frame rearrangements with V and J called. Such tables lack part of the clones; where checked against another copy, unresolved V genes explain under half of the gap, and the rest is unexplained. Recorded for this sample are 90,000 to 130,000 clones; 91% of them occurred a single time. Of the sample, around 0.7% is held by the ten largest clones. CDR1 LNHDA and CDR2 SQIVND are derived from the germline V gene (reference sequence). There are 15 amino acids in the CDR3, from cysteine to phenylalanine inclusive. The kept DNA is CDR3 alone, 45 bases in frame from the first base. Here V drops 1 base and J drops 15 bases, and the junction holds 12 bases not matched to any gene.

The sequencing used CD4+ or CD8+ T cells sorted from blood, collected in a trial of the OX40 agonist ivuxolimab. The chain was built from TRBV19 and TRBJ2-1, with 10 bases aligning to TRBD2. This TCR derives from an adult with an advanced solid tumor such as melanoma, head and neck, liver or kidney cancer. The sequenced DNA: TGTGCCAGTAGTATAGCGGGGACTAGCGTGGGGCGCAGGTTCTTC. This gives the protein CASSIAGTSVGRRFF.